The 3 T cell receptor beta chains in this list originate from one sample, sequenced in a study of T-cell memory formation after mild COVID-19. One entry per CDR3 protein results from TCRdb running MiXCR on the 5' RACE reads. The data hold around 470,000 distinct CDR3 sequences, with roughly 20% observed a single time. Specimen: PBMCs or a T cell subset sorted from them (not recorded which). These receptors originate from an adult woman who had mild COVID-19 (a few samples of this study predate the infection). Cell type and time point are not known.

V usage is TRBV20-1 and J usage is TRBJ2-1, with no clear D. Germline V CDR1 and CDR2: DFQATT, SNEGSKA (reference sequence). The CDR3 runs to 14 residues. Trimming removed 5 bases at V and 1 base at J, with 12 bases between. The CDR3 nucleotides are TGCAGTGCTTCCTCGACGGCATCCTACAATGAGCAGTTCTTC. Encoded protein: CSASSTASYNEQFF.

This clonotype was picked up many times. V usage is TRBV4-3 and J usage is TRBJ2-2; the D is unclear. The CDR3 has 14 amino acids. Germline CDR1 and CDR2: LGHNA and YSLEER. Trimming left V 0 bases short and J 2 bases short, with 4 bases between. As DNA, the CDR3 is TGCGCCAGCAGCCAAGACCCCAACACCGGGGAGCTGTTTTTT. It translates to CASSQDPNTGELFF.

This clonotype was detected ten times or more. This chain uses TRBV6-6 with TRBJ2-1, with TRBD2 matching over 10 bases. CDR1 and CDR2 from the germline V gene are MNHNY and SVGAGI (reference sequence). With V trimmed by 0 bases and J by 4 bases, 6 bases remained unmatched. The length of the CDR3 is 17 residues. CDR3 protein: CASSYSSLAGVYNEQFF. The CDR3 region has the DNA TGTGCCAGCAGTTACTCCTCCCTAGCGGGAGTTTACAATGAGCAGTTCTTC.